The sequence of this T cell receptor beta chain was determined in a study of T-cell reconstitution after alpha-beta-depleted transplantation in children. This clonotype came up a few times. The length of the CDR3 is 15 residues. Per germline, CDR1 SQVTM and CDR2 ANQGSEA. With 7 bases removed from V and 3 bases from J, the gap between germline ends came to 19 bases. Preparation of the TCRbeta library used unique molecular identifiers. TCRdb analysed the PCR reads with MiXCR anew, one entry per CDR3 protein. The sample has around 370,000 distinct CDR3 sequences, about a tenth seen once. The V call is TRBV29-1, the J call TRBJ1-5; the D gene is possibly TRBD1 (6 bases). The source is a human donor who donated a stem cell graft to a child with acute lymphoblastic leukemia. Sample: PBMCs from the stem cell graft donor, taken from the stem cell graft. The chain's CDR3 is CSAIQGSDPNQPQHF. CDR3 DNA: TGCAGCGCGATACAGGGCAGCGACCCCAATCAGCCCCAGCATTTT.